This TCR beta chain originates from a study of blood T cells in healthy people across ages. Extraction of total RNA produced a minimum of 5 micrograms from each sample. Then a second PCR, running about 7 to 11 cycles, was carried out with a sample-barcoded 5' primer and a J-beta primer mix. From the 5' RACE reads, TCRdb called clonotypes with MiXCR, one entry per CDR3 protein. The data hold around 780,000 distinct CDR3 sequences, with around 24% observed a single time. This CDR3 comprises 14 residues. V trimming: 5 bases; J trimming: 6 bases; junction bases outside the gene matches: 5. These data were likewise used in another study, on T cells of mothers and their children. From that paper: Every microgram of extracted RNA entered cDNA synthesis, approximately 1.5 ug per 15 ul.

The V call is TRBV12-3 or TRBV12-4, the J call TRBJ2-1; TRBD1 aligns across 9 bases. This TCR derives from a boy younger than 18 in good health. The sample taken for sequencing was blood. The CDR3 DNA reads as TGTGCCAGCAGTCCCGGGACAGGGTTCAATGAGCAGTTCTTC. Its translation is CASSPGTGFNEQFF.